These T cell receptor beta chains were read from a single sample in a study of blood T cell repertoires in COVID-19. Libraries were prepared by immunoSEQ multiplex PCR; TCRdb keeps only in-frame clonotypes and omits some of them. Of 130,000 or so clones listed, around four fifths are singletons. Input material: PBMCs or T cells enriched from blood (not recorded which). The receptor set was obtained from a man aged 35-49 years with acute COVID-19. Each CDR3 is given with its conserved first and last residue. A D gene is named only where the DNA matches it firmly. Clone size appears in some rows only: once, few, many, or a class for an expanded clone.

J gene	clone size	D gene	V gene	CDR3 protein	CDR3 DNA
TRBJ2-5	.	.	TRBV11-2	CASSLQGGETQYF	TGTGCCAGCAGCTTACAGGGAGGAGAGACCCAGTACTTC
TRBJ2-3	.	.	TRBV11-3	CASSLGASSDTQYF	TGTGCCAGCAGCTTAGGAGCGTCGTCAGATACGCAGTATTTT
TRBJ2-1	.	TRBD2	TRBV3-1/TRBV3-2	CASSQGVAGAWGNEQFF	TGTGCCAGCAGCCAAGGGGTCGCGGGAGCGTGGGGTAATGAGCAGTTCTTC
TRBJ2-3	.	TRBD2	TRBV5-1	CASSLVSSGPGDTQYF	TGCGCCAGCAGCTTGGTATCTAGCGGTCCCGGAGATACGCAGTATTTT
TRBJ1-1	.	TRBD1	TRBV19	CASSKGGALTNTEAFF	TGTGCCAGTAGCAAAGGGGGCGCCCTTACAAACACTGAAGCTTTCTTT
TRBJ2-2	.	TRBD1	TRBV6-5	CASSLDRVDTGELFF	TGTGCCAGCAGTCTGGACAGGGTCGACACCGGGGAGCTGTTTTTT
TRBJ2-7	.	.	TRBV11-1	CASSGRTLSYEQYF	TGTGCCAGCAGCGGGAGGACCCTGTCCTACGAGCAGTACTTC
TRBJ1-4	.	.	TRBV2	CASSEVQTATNEKLFF	TGTGCCAGCAGTGAAGTCCAGACTGCAACTAATGAAAAACTGTTTTTT
TRBJ2-2	.	.	TRBV7-2	CASGPYTGELFF	TGTGCCAGCGGCCCTTACACCGGGGAGCTGTTTTTT
TRBJ1-1	.	.	TRBV5-1	CASHDLQGGTEAFF	TGCGCCAGCCACGACTTACAGGGCGGGACTGAAGCTTTCTTT
TRBJ1-3	.	.	TRBV18	CASSLTGFSGNTIYF	TGTGCCAGCTCACTGACGGGATTCTCTGGAAACACCATATATTTT
TRBJ2-7	.	TRBD2	TRBV10-3	CAITNSGAHPEEQYF	TGTGCCATCACCAATAGCGGGGCCCATCCTGAAGAGCAGTACTTC
TRBJ1-5	.	TRBD1	TRBV29-1	CSVTGTDLNQPQHF	TGCAGCGTCACTGGGACAGACCTCAATCAGCCCCAGCATTTT
TRBJ2-5	.	TRBD1	TRBV6-5	CASSSWDRRETQYF	TGTGCCAGCAGTTCTTGGGACAGGCGAGAGACCCAGTACTTC
TRBJ2-7	once	TRBD2	TRBV2	CASNWDYGEQYF	TGTGCCAGCAATTGGGACTACGGGGAGCAGTACTTC
TRBJ1-2	.	.	TRBV7-2	CASSLGGQSF	TGTGCCAGCAGCTTAGGCGGGCAGAGCTTC
TRBJ1-5	.	TRBD1	TRBV9	CASSATGDSNQPQHF	TGTGCCAGCAGCGCGACAGGGGATAGCAATCAGCCCCAGCATTTT
TRBJ1-2	.	.	TRBV6-4	CASSASGGGYGYTF	TGTGCCAGCAGCGCCTCGGGGGGCGGGTATGGCTACACCTTC
TRBJ1-5	few	.	TRBV28	CASTFDGKYSNQPQHF	TGTGCCAGCACTTTTGACGGGAAATATAGCAATCAGCCCCAGCATTTT
TRBJ2-1	.	TRBD2	TRBV27	CASTQREDNEQFF	TGTGCCAGCACCCAGCGGGAGGACAATGAGCAGTTCTTC
TRBJ2-7	.	.	TRBV7-9	CASSFSDGRDYEQYF	TGTGCCAGCAGCTTCTCCGATGGCCGGGACTACGAGCAGTACTTC
TRBJ2-5	.	TRBD2	TRBV5-1	CASSFSGAQETQYF	TGCGCCAGCAGCTTCAGCGGGGCACAAGAGACCCAGTACTTC
TRBJ2-7	once	.	TRBV25-1	CASSGPQGGDEQYF	TGTGCCAGCAGTGGACCCCAGGGCGGGGACGAGCAGTACTTC
TRBJ1-2	.	.	TRBV12-3/TRBV12-4	CASSPGTGSGYTF	TGTGCCAGCAGTCCAGGAACAGGGAGCGGCTACACCTTC
TRBJ2-1	.	.	TRBV5-4	CACRLGSYNEQFF	TGTGCCTGCAGACTCGGCTCCTACAATGAGCAGTTCTTC
TRBJ2-2	.	TRBD2	TRBV7-3	CASSPGSGSNTGELFF	TGTGCCAGCAGCCCAGGGAGCGGGAGTAACACCGGGGAGCTGTTTTTT
TRBJ2-5	.	.	TRBV7-7	CASSLNKRQETQYF	TGTGCTAGCAGCTTAAATAAGAGACAAGAGACCCAGTACTTC
TRBJ2-5	.	TRBD2	TRBV9	CASSGLAGGLQETQYF	TGTGCCAGCAGCGGACTAGCGGGGGGGCTCCAAGAGACCCAGTACTTC
TRBJ1-1	.	.	TRBV6-1	CASSIGTNTEAFF	TGTGCCAGCAGCATAGGGACTAACACTGAAGCTTTCTTT
TRBJ2-2	once	TRBD1	TRBV19	CASSISGQVTGELFF	TGTGCCAGTAGTATATCGGGACAGGTAACCGGGGAGCTGTTTTTT
TRBJ1-2	.	TRBD1	TRBV6-5	CASSYWTGGGYGYTF	TGTGCCAGCAGTTACTGGACAGGGGGCGGCTATGGCTACACCTTC
TRBJ2-7	.	TRBD2	TRBV18	CASSPPGLEGYEQYF	TGTGCCAGCTCACCCCCCGGACTAGAAGGCTACGAGCAGTACTTC
TRBJ2-3	.	.	TRBV11-2	CASSPFTDTQYF	TGTGCCAGCAGCCCTTTCACAGATACGCAGTATTTT
TRBJ1-1	.	TRBD1	TRBV29-1	CSVQGALNTEAFF	TGCAGCGTCCAGGGGGCTCTAAACACTGAAGCTTTCTTT
TRBJ2-1	.	TRBD2	TRBV9	CASSVPGTSGRVLTNEQFF	TGTGCCAGCAGCGTCCCTGGGACTAGCGGGAGGGTCCTCACTAATGAGCAGTTCTTC
TRBJ2-7	.	TRBD2	TRBV3-1/TRBV3-2	CASRLAGGPSEQYF	TGTGCCAGCAGACTAGCGGGGGGGCCCAGCGAGCAGTACTTC
TRBJ2-7	.	.	TRBV6-5	CASSSLYEQYF	TGTGCCAGCAGCTCCCTCTACGAGCAGTACTTC
TRBJ2-7	.	.	TRBV5-6	CASSSASVLSYEQYF	TGTGCCAGCAGCTCAGCTAGCGTACTCTCCTACGAGCAGTACTTC
TRBJ2-1	.	TRBD2	TRBV19	CASSVSGGATDEQFF	TGTGCCAGTAGTGTTAGCGGGGGGGCAACGGATGAGCAGTTCTTC
TRBJ2-7	.	TRBD2	TRBV9	CASSAALGRADEQYF	TGTGCCAGCAGCGCCGCGTTAGGGAGGGCCGACGAGCAGTACTTC
TRBJ2-7	.	TRBD1	TRBV19	CASSKQGREQYF	TGTGCCAGTAGTAAACAGGGGCGGGAGCAGTACTTC
TRBJ1-1	.	.	TRBV27	CASSPLWGRGTEAFF	TGTGCCAGCAGCCCCCTCTGGGGCAGGGGAACTGAAGCTTTCTTT
TRBJ1-2	once	TRBD1	TRBV4-2	CASSHPQGADGYTF	TGTGCCAGCAGCCATCCCCAGGGGGCGGATGGCTACACCTTC
TRBJ1-6	.	.	TRBV6-6	CASSYGGMSPLHF	TGTGCCAGCAGTTACGGGGGGATGTCACCCCTCCACTTT
TRBJ1-5	.	.	TRBV12-5	CARPGGGQPQHF	TGTGCTAGACCGGGGGGGGGTCAGCCCCAGCATTTT
TRBJ1-1	.	.	TRBV14	CASSFQGEAFF	TGTGCCAGCAGTTTCCAGGGCGAAGCTTTCTTT
TRBJ2-7	.	.	TRBV19	CATSLGGSYEQYF	TGTGCCACTTCCCTGGGGGGTTCCTACGAGCAGTACTTC
TRBJ1-4	.	.	TRBV19	CASYETGGTNEKLFF	TGTGCCAGTTATGAGACGGGGGGAACTAATGAAAAACTGTTTTTT
TRBJ1-2	once	.	TRBV6-5	CASNRDLYGYTF	TGTGCCAGCAACAGGGATCTCTATGGCTACACCTTC
TRBJ1-1	.	TRBD1	TRBV5-1	CASSAGTANTEAFF	TGCGCCAGCAGCGCCGGGACAGCGAACACTGAAGCTTTCTTT